This entry is about one T cell receptor (beta chain). Its target is unknown. This sample was taken from a study of T cells expressing NK-cell markers. Study information: Sorted CD3+CD56-NKG2C+, CD3+CD56+NKG2C- and CD3+CD56+NKG2C+ T cells were the source of the TCR beta repertoires. Study-wide findings and caveats: Dominant NKG2C+ clonotypes in about six donors made up about 1.0-7.5% of CD8+ T cells. Dominance of the CD3+CD56-NKG2C+ fraction by these clonotypes also held in a few donors.

The germline V gene has CDR1 SGHRS and CDR2 YFSETQ. The CDR3 is made up of 15 amino acids. The TCR beta cDNA came from 5'RACE template switching with UMIs. TCRdb re-called the 5' RACE reads, yielding one record per CDR3 amino acid sequence without DNA. Its clone listing holds about 460,000 distinct CDR3 sequences. The sample taken for sequencing was blood T cells: a sorted CD56 or NKG2C T cell subset, CD4+ or CD8+ T cells, or bulk PBMC T cells (not recorded which). The V gene is TRBV5-1, the J gene TRBJ2-7. The sequence came from a woman between 45 and 65 years old in good health. This CDR3 reads CASSLATGASGEQYF.